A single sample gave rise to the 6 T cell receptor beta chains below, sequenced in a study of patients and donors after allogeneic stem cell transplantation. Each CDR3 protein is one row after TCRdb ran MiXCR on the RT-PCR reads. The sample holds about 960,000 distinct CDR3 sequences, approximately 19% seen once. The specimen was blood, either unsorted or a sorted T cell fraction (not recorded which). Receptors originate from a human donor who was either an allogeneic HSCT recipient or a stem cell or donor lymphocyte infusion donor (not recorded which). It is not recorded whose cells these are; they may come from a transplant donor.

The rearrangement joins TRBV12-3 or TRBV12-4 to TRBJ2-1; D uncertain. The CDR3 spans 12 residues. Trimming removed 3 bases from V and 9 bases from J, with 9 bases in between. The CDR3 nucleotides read TGTGCCAGCAGTTTGGTAGTGGCTGAGCAGTTCTTC. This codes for CASSLVVAEQFF.

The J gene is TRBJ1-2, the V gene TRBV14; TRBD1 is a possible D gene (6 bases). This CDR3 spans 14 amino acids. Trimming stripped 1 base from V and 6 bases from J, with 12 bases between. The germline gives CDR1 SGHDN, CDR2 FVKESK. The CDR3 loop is CASSQAGGGDGYTF. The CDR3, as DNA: TGTGCCAGCAGCCAAGCGGGGGGCGGAGATGGCTACACCTTC. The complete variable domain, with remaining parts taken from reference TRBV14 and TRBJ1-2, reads EAGVTQFPSHSVIEKGQTVTLRCDPISGHDNLYWYRRVMGKEIKFLLHFVKESKQDESGMPNNRFLAERTGGTYSTLKVQPAELEDSGVYFCASSQAGGGDGYTFGSGTRLTVV.

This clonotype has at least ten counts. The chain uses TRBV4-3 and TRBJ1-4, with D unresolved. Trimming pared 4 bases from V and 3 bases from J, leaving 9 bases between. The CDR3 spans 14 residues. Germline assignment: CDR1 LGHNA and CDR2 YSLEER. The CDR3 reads CASSLTGANEKLFF. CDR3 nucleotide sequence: TGCGCCAGCAGCCTAACTGGGGCTAATGAAAAACTGTTTTTT.

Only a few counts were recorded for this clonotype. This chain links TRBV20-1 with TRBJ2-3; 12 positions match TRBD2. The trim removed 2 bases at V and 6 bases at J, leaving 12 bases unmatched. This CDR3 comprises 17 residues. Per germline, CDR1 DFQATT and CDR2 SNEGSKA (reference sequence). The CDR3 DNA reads TGCAGTGCTAGATCTTTTGGACTAGCGGGATTCATCGATACGCAGTATTTT. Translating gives CSARSFGLAGFIDTQYF.

CDR3 bases: TGTGCCAGCAGCCGGCGAACTAGCGGCGGGGTGGGTGAGCAGTTCTTC. Its translation: CASSRRTSGGVGEQFF. The V and J genes are TRBV12-3 or TRBV12-4 and TRBJ2-1; 8 bases are shared with TRBD2. V shed 6 bases and J 9 bases; nucleotides not matched to a gene: 16. CDR3 length equals 16 residues.

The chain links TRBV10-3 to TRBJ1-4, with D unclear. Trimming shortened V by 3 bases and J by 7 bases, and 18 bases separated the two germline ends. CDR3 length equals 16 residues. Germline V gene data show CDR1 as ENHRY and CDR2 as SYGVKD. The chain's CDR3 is CAISEAPQFGGEKLFF. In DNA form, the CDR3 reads TGTGCCATCAGTGAAGCCCCTCAGTTCGGAGGTGAAAAACTGTTTTTT.